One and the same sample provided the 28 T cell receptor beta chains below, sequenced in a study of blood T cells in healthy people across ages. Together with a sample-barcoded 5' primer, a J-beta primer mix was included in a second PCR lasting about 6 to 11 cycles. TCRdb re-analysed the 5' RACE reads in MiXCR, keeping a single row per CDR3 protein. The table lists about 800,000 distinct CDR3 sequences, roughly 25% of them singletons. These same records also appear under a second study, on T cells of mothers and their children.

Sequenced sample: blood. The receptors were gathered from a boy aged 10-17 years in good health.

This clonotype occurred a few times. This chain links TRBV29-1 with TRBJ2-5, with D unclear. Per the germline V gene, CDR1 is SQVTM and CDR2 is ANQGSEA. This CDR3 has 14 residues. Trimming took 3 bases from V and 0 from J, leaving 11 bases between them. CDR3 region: CSVDPVSDQETQYF. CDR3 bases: TGCAGCGTTGATCCGGTCTCAGACCAAGAGACCCAGTACTTC.

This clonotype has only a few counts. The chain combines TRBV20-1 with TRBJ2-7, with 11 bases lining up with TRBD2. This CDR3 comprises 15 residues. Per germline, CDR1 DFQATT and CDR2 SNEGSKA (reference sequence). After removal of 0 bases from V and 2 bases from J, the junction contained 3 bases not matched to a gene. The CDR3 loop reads CSARDSGRATYEQYF. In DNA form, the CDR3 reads TGCAGTGCTAGAGATAGCGGGAGGGCCACCTACGAGCAGTACTTC.

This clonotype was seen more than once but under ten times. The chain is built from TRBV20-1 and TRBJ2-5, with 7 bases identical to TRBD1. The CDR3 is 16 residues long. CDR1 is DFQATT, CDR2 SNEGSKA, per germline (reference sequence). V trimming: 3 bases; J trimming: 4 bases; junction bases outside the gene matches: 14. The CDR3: CSARGSRGIEGETQYF. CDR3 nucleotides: TGCAGTGCTAGGGGAAGCAGGGGGATTGAGGGAGAGACCCAGTACTTC.

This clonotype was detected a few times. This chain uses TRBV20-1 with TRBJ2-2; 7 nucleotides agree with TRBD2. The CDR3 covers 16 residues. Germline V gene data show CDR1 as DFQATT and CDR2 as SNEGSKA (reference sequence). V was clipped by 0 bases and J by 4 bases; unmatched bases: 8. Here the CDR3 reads CSARDSLIAGTGELFF. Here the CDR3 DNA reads TGCAGTGCTAGAGATAGCTTGATAGCGGGCACCGGGGAGCTGTTTTTT.

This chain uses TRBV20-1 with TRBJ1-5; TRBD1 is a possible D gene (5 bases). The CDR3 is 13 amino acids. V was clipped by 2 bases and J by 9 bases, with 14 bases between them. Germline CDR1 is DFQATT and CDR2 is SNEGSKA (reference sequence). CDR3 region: CSARPTGSRPQHF. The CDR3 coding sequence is TGCAGTGCTAGACCTACAGGATCTCGGCCCCAGCATTTT.

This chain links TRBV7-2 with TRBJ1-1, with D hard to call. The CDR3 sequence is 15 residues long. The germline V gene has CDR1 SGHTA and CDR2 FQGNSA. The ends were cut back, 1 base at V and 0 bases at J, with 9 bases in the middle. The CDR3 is CASSLEQTMNTEAFF. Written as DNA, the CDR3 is TGTGCCAGCAGCTTAGAACAGACAATGAACACTGAAGCTTTCTTT. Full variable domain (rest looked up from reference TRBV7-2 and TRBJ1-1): GAGVSQSPSNKVTEKGKDVELRCDPISGHTALYWYRQSLGQGLEFLIYFQGNSAPDKSGLPSDRFSAERTGGSVSTLTIQRTQQEDSAVYLCASSLEQTMNTEAFFGQGTRLTVV.

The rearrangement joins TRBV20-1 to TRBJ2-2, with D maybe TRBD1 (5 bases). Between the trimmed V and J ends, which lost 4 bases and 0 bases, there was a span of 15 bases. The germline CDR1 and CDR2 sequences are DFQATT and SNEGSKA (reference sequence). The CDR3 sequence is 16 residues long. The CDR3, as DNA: TGCAGTGCTATCGCTACAGGAGACTCGAACACCGGGGAGCTGTTTTTT. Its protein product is CSAIATGDSNTGELFF.

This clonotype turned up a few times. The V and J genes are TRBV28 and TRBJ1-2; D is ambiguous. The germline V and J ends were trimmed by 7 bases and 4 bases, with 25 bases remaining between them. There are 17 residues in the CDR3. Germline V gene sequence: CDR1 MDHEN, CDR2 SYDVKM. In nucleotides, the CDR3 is TGTGCCAGCACCCTAGTCACGGGTTTGAGCTGGGGCTATGGCTACACCTTC. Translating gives CASTLVTGLSWGYGYTF.

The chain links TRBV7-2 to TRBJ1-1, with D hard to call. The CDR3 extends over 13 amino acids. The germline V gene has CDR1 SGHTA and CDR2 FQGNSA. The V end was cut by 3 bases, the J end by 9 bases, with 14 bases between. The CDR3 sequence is CASSLGSSEKAFF. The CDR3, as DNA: TGTGCCAGCAGCTTGGGCAGCTCGGAGAAAGCTTTCTTT.

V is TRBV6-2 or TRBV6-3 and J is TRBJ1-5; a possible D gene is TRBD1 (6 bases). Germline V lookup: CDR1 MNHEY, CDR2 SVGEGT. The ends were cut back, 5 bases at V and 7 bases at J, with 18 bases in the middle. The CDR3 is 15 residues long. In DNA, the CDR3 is TGTGCCAGCAGTGCGGAACAGGGTCGGGACCAGCCCCAGCATTTT. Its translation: CASSAEQGRDQPQHF.

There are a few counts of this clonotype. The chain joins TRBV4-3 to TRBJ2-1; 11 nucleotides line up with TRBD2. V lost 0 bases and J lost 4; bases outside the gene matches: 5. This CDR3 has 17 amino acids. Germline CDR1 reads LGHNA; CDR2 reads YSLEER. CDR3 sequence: CASSQDYGTSGYNEQFF. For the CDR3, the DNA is TGCGCCAGCAGCCAAGACTACGGGACTAGCGGATACAATGAGCAGTTCTTC.

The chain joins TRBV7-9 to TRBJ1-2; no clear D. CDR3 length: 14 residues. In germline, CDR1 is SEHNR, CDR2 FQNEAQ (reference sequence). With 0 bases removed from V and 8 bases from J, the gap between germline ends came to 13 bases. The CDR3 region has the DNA TGTGCCAGCAGCTTAGCGACCCTACCTTTGGGCTACACCTTC. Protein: CASSLATLPLGYTF.

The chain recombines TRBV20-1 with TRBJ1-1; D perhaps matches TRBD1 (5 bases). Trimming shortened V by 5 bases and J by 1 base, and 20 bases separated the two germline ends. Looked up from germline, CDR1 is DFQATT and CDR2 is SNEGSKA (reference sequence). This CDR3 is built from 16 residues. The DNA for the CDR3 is TGCAGTGCTCGCCGTCCGGGACCCCGGGCGAACACTGAAGCTTTCTTT. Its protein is CSARRPGPRANTEAFF.

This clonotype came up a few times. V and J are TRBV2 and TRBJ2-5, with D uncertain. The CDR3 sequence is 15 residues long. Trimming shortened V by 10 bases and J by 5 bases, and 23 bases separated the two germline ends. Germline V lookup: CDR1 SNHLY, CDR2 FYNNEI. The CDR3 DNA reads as TGTGCCACCACCTTGGACCCCCGGAAACTTGAGACCCAGTACTTC. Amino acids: CATTLDPRKLETQYF.

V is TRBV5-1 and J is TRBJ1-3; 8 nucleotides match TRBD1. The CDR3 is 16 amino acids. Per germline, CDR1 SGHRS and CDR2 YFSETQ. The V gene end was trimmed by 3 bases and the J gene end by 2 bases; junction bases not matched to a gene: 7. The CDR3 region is CASSWNGQGAGNTIYF. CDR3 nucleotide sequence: TGCGCCAGCAGCTGGAACGGACAGGGAGCTGGAAACACCATATATTTT.

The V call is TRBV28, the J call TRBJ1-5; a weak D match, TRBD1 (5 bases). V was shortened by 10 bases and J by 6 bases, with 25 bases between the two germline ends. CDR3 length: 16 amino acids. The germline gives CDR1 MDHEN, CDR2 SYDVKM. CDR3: CATAPGTGRGVQPQHF. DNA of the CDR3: TGTGCCACCGCGCCAGGGACGGGAAGAGGAGTTCAGCCCCAGCATTTT.

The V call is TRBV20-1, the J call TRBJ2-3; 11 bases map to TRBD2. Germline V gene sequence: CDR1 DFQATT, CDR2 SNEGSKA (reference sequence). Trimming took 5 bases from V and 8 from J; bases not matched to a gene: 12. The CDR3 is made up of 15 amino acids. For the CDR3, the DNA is TGCAGTGCTTGGACTAGCGGGCCCGGGATAGGTACGCAGTATTTT. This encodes CSAWTSGPGIGTQYF.

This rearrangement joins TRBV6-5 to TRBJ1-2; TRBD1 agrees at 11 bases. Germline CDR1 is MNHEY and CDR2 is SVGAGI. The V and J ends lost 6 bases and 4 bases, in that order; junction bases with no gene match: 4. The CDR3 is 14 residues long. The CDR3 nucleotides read TGTGCCAGCAGCGGACAGGGGGCTCCCTATGGCTACACCTTC. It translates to CASSGQGAPYGYTF.

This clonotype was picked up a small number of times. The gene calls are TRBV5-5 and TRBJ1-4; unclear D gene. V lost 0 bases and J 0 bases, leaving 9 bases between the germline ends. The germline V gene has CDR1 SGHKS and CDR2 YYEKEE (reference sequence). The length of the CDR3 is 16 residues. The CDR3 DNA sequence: TGTGCCAGCAGCTTGGGCCGCATCGCAACTAATGAAAAACTGTTTTTT. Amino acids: CASSLGRIATNEKLFF. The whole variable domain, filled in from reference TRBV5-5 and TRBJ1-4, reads DAGVTQSPTHLIKTRGQQVTLRCSPISGHKSVSWYQQVLGQGPQFIFQYYEKEERGRGNFPDRFSARQFPNYSSELNVNALLLGDSALYLCASSLGRIATNEKLFFGSGTQLSVL.

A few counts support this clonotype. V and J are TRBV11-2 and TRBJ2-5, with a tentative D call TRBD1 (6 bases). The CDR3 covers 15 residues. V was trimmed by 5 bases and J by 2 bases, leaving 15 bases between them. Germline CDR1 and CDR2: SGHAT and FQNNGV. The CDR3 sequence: CASSLLDSPQETQYF. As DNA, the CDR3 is TGTGCCAGCAGCCTGTTGGACAGCCCGCAAGAGACCCAGTACTTC.

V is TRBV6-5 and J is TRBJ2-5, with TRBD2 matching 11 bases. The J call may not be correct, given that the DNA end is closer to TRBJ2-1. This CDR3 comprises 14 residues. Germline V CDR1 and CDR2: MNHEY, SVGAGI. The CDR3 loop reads CASSGTSGHNEQFF. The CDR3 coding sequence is TGTGCCAGCAGCGGGACTAGCGGCCACAATGAGCAGTTCTTC.

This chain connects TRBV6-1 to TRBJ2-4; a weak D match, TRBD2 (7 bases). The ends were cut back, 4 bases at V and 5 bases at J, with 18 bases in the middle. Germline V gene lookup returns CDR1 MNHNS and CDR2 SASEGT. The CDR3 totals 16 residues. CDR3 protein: CASSAITRGGQNIQYF. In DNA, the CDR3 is TGTGCCAGCAGTGCCATCACTAGGGGGGGTCAAAACATTCAGTACTTC.

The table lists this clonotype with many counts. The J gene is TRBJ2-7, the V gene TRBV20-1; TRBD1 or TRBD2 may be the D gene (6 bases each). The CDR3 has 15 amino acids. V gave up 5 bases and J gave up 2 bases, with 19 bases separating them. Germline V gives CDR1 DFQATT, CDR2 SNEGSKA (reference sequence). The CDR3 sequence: CSALGRGTEPYEQYF. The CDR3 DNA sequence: TGCAGTGCTTTGGGTAGGGGGACTGAGCCCTACGAGCAGTACTTC.

The CDR3 DNA follows: TGTGCCATCAGTGAGTCACCGGTCAACTCTGGGGCCAACGTCCTGACTTTC. It codes for CAISESPVNSGANVLTF. The chain links TRBV10-3 to TRBJ2-6; D is undetermined. V was cut by 0 bases and J by 0 bases, with 9 bases left in between. This CDR3 is built from 17 residues. CDR1 is ENHRY and CDR2 is SYGVKD in the germline V gene.

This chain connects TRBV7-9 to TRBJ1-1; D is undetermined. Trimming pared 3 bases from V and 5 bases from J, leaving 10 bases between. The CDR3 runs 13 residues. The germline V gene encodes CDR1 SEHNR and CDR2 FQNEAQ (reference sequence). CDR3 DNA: TGTGCCAGCAGCTTCGATCTGGAGACTGAAGCTTTCTTT. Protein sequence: CASSFDLETEAFF.

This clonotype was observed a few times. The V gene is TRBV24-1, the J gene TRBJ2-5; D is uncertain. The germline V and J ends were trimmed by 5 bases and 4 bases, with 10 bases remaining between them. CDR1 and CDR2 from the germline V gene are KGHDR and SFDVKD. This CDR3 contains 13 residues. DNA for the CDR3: TGTGCCACCAGTGTAGGGAATCGAGAGACCCAGTACTTC. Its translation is CATSVGNRETQYF.

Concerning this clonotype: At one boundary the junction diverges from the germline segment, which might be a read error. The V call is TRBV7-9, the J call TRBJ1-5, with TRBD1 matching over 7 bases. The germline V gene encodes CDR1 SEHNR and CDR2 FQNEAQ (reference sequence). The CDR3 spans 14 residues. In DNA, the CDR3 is TGTGCCAGCAACTTAGGGCAGGGGGACCAGCCCCAGCATTTT. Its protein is CASNLGQGDQPQHF.

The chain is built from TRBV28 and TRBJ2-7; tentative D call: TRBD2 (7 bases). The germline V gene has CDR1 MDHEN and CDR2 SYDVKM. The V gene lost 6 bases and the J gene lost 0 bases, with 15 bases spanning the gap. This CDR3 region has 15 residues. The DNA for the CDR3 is TGTGCCAGCAGAGACGGGGGCGGGAGCTCCTACGAGCAGTACTTC. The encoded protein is CASRDGGGSSYEQYF.